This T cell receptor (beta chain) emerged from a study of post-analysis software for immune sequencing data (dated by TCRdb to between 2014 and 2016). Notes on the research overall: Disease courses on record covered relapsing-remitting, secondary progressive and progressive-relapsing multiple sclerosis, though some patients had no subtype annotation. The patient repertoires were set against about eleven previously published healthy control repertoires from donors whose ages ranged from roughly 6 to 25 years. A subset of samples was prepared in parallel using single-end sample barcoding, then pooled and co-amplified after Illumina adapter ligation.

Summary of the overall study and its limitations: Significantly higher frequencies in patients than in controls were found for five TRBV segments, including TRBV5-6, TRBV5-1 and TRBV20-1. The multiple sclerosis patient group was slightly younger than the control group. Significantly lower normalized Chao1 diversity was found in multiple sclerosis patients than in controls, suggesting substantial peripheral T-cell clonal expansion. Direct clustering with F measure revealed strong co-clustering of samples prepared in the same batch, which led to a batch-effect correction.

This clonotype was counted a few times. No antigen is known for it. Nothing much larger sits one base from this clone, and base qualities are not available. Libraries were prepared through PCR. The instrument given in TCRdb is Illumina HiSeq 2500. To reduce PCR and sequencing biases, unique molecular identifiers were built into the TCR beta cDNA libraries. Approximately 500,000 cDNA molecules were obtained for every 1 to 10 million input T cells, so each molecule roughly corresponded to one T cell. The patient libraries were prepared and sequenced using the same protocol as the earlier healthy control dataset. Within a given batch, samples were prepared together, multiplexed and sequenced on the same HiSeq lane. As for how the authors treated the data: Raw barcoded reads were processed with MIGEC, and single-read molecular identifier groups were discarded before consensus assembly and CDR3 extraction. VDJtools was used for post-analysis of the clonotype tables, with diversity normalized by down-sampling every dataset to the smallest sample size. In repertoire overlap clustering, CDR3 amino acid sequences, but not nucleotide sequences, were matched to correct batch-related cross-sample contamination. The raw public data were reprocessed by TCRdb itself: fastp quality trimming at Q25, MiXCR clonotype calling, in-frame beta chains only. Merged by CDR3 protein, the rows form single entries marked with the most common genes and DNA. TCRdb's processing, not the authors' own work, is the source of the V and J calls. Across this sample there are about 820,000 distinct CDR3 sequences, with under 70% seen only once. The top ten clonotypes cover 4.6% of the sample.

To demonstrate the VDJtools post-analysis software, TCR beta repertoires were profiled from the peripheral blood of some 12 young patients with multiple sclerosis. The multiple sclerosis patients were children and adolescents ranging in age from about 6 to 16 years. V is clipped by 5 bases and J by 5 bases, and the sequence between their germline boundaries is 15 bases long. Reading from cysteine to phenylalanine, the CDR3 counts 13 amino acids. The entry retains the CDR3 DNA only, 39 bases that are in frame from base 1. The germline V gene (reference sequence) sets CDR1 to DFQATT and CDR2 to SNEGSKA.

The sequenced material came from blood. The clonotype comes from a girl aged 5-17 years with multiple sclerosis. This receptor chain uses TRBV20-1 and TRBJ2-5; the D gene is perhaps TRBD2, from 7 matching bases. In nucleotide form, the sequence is TGCAGTGCTGGATACGGGGGGCGCGAGACCCAGTACTTC. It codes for CSAGYGGRETQYF.